Given below is one T cell receptor beta chain in context. Its target is not known. This table comes from immunoSEQ multiplex PCR, and its TCRdb copy is limited to in-frame clones, with some not included. Among around 170,000 clones listed, around nine tenths were seen once. This entry belongs to a study of Ad26.COV2.S vaccination and SARS-CoV-2 variants. Between the trimmed V and J ends, which lost 4 bases and 5 bases, there was a span of 18 bases. Germline-derived CDR1 and CDR2 are MGHRA and YSYEKL. The CDR3 has 16 amino acids. Findings and limits, study-wide: Reports say spike-specific CD8+ and CD4+ T cell responses covered substantial breadth after vaccination. Possible underestimation of total T cell responses by the TCR breadth and depth analyses was noted. Recipients of either vaccine or placebo displayed similar breadth of non-spike TCRs.

The sequence was obtained from a human donor who had recovered from COVID-19. This chain uses TRBV4-1 with TRBJ2-1; the D call may be TRBD1 or TRBD2 (6 bases each). This specimen was peripheral blood, taken after recovery from COVID-19. The CDR3 region has the DNA TGCGCCAGCAGCCCCACGTGGGGGGCGGGAAACAATGAGCAGTTCTTC. Encoded protein: CASSPTWGAGNNEQFF.